One sample yielded the 10 T cell receptor beta chains listed below, sequenced in a study of shared clonotypes between healthy human individuals. TCRdb keeps only in-frame clones here, not all; method: immunoSEQ multiplex PCR. The sample comprises more than 2 million clones, 95% of which are singletons, and approximately 0.13% rests with the top ten. The sample comprised naive CD4+ T cells sorted from blood. The subset here: CD45RA+ positively selected. Receptor source: a man between 18 and 29 years old in good health.

This clone appeared once. The chain is built from TRBV10-3 and TRBJ1-1, with TRBD1 identical over 8 bases. The germline V gene encodes CDR1 ENHRY and CDR2 SYGVKD. The CDR3 is made up of 13 amino acids. Germline trimming cut 6 bases from V and 4 bases from J; bases unmatched to any gene: 4. CDR3 loop: CAIRQGASTEAFF. The CDR3 DNA follows: TGTGCCATCAGGCAGGGGGCGAGCACTGAAGCTTTCTTT.

The rearrangement joins TRBV28 to TRBJ1-1, with 9 bases matching TRBD1. CDR3 size: 14 residues. The junction had 6 bases not matched to a gene; V was cut back by 5 bases and J by 5 bases. Per the germline V gene, CDR1 is MDHEN and CDR2 is SYDVKM. The CDR3 here is CASSPGQGRTEAFF. The CDR3 coding sequence is TGTGCCAGCAGTCCGGGACAGGGAAGAACTGAAGCTTTCTTT.

Regarding this clone: This CDR3 is also generated by other DNA sequences in the sample. The gene calls are TRBV7-9 and TRBJ1-2; D ambiguous. Germline CDR1 SEHNR, CDR2 FQNEAQ (reference sequence). The length of the CDR3 is 13 residues. Trimming stripped 3 bases from V and 2 bases from J, with 7 bases between. Here the CDR3 DNA reads TGTGCCAGCAGCTTTGGAGGGAACTATGGCTACACCTTC. Translating it yields CASSFGGNYGYTF.

The chain links TRBV11-3 to TRBJ2-7; D possibly uses TRBD1 or TRBD2 (5 bases each). The CDR3 spans 13 residues. CDR1 and CDR2 from the germline V gene are SGHNT and YENEEA. V dropped 5 bases and J dropped 5 bases, with 13 bases sitting between them. The CDR3: CASSQIRDDEQYF. The CDR3 nucleotides are TGTGCCAGCAGCCAGATCCGGGACGACGAGCAGTACTTC.

This chain connects TRBV4-1 to TRBJ2-5, with D perhaps TRBD2 (7 bases). The CDR3 totals 14 residues. The V end lost 4 bases, the J end lost 2 bases, and 11 bases lay between the germline ends. Germline assignment: CDR1 MGHRA and CDR2 YSYEKL. The CDR3 nucleotides read TGCGCCAGCAGCCCGGGGGGCCGGCAAGAGACCCAGTACTTC. The encoded protein is CASSPGGRQETQYF.

This clone has just one count. V gene TRBV29-1 combines with J gene TRBJ1-2; 11 bases fit TRBD1. The CDR3 sequence is 12 residues long. From germline, CDR1 is SQVTM and CDR2 ANQGSEA. The ends lost 7 bases at V and 13 bases at J; junction bases unmatched: 11. The CDR3 DNA reads TGCAGCGGCCAGCCGGGACAGGGGGTGAGCACCTTC. It yields the protein CSGQPGQGVSTF.

This clone was counted between two and nine times. V usage is TRBV6-5 and J usage is TRBJ1-2; unclear D gene. The V gene lost 6 bases and the J gene lost 6 bases, with 11 bases spanning the gap. Germline values: CDR1 MNHEY, CDR2 SVGAGI. The CDR3 is 12 residues long. CDR3 residues: CASSRGEHGYTF. For the CDR3, the DNA is TGTGCCAGCAGCCGAGGAGAACATGGCTACACCTTC.

The chain joins TRBV19 to TRBJ2-7; TRBD1 might be the D (6 bases). This CDR3 region has 16 residues. CDR1 is LNHDA, CDR2 SQIVND, per germline (reference sequence). Trimming removed 3 bases from V and 2 bases from J, with 17 bases in between. The CDR3 loop is CASSIGLQGFAYEQYF. The CDR3 bases are TGTGCCAGTAGTATCGGTCTTCAGGGGTTTGCCTACGAGCAGTACTTC.

The genes are TRBV27 and TRBJ2-7; TRBD1 aligns across 8 bases. The CDR3 consists of 13 residues. The germline CDR1 and CDR2 sequences are MNHEY and SMNVEV (reference sequence). With 6 bases clipped from V and 7 bases from J, the junction kept 8 bases outside the gene matches. The CDR3 reads CASRGTGSREQYF. CDR3 nucleotide sequence: TGTGCCAGCAGGGGGACAGGATCTAGGGAGCAGTACTTC.

Only one count was recorded for this clone. This same CDR3 is encoded by further DNA sequences in the sample. The chain couples TRBV30 to TRBJ2-5; 7 nucleotides align to TRBD2. This CDR3 has 13 amino acids. V shed 2 bases, J shed 2 bases, and the junction held 2 bases outside the gene matches. The germline V gene encodes CDR1 GTSNPN and CDR2 SVGIG (reference sequence). The CDR3, as DNA: TGTGCCTGGAGTTTCGGGGGGCAAGAGACCCAGTACTTC. Translation gives CAWSFGGQETQYF.